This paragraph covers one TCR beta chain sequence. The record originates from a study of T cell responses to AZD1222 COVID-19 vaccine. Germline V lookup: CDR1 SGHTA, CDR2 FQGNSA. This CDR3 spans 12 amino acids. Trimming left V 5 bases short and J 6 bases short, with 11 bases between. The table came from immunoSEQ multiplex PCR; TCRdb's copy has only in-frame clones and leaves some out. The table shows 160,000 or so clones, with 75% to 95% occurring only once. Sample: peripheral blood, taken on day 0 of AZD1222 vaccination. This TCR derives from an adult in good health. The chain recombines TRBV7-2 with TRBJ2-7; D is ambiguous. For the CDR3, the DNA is TGTGCCAGCAGCGCCCGGTTTGCCGAGCAGTACTTC. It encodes CASSARFAEQYF.